These 10 T cell receptor beta chains were all obtained from the same sample, sequenced in a study of CD8 T cells in ankylosing spondylitis. TCRdb reanalysed the 5' RACE reads using MiXCR and keeps one entry per CDR3 protein. This sample has some 140,000 distinct CDR3 sequences, with roughly 6.6% found just once. Sequenced: blood, either unsorted or a sorted T cell fraction (not recorded which). These receptors were obtained from a female donor with ankylosing spondylitis or in good health (not recorded which).

Many counts were recorded for this clonotype. The chain joins TRBV11-1 to TRBJ1-2; 9 nucleotides line up with TRBD1. There are 19 residues in the CDR3. Germline V CDR1 and CDR2: SGHAT, FQDESV (reference sequence). V was pared by 6 bases and J by 1 base, with 18 bases of the junction left unmatched. The CDR3 reads CASSSQGATPLAINYGYTF. CDR3 in DNA: TGTGCCAGCAGTTCACAGGGGGCTACACCTCTAGCTATTAACTATGGCTACACCTTC.

The V call is TRBV27, the J call TRBJ1-1; D ambiguous. The CDR3 runs to 15 residues. CDR1 is MNHEY, CDR2 SMNVEV, per germline (reference sequence). Deletions cut 6 bases from V and 2 bases from J, with 16 bases between. The CDR3 here is CASRGRREINTEAFF. For the CDR3, the DNA is TGTGCCAGCAGGGGCCGGCGGGAAATTAACACTGAAGCTTTCTTT.

This clonotype was detected ten times or more. The rearrangement links TRBV12-3 or TRBV12-4 to TRBJ2-1, with TRBD1 matching 10 bases. CDR3 length: 14 amino acids. V shed 7 bases and J 5 bases; nucleotides not matched to a gene: 5. CDR3 nucleotide sequence: TGTGCCAGCAATAAGGGACAGGGGAACAATGAGCAGTTCTTC. It yields the protein CASNKGQGNNEQFF.

The table lists this clonotype with many counts. The genes are TRBV25-1 and TRBJ1-5; a weak D match, TRBD1 (6 bases). V was pared by 7 bases and J by 4 bases, with 8 bases between. Germline V gene sequence: CDR1 MGHDK, CDR2 SYGVNS. The CDR3 has 12 residues. The CDR3 DNA reads as TGTGCCAGCAAACAGGGAAATCAGCCCCAGCATTTT. Translating gives CASKQGNQPQHF.

This clonotype was found a few times. The chain recombines TRBV19 with TRBJ2-5; a possible D gene is TRBD2 (5 bases). Deletions cut 10 bases from V and 3 bases from J, with 18 bases between. In germline, CDR1 is LNHDA, CDR2 SQIVND (reference sequence). This CDR3 contains 14 residues. CDR3 DNA: TGTGCCACCGCGGATAGCGTTCGGGAAGAGACCCAGTACTTC. It encodes CATADSVREETQYF.

This clonotype was counted ten times or more. This sequence joins TRBV15 and TRBJ2-1, with D uncertain. The V end was cut by 3 bases, the J end by 10 bases, with 10 bases between. Germline CDR1 and CDR2: LNHNV and YYDKDF (reference sequence). The CDR3 extends over 12 amino acids. Written as DNA, the CDR3 is TGTGCCACCAGCAGTGTCGGACGGGAGCAGTTCTTC. Its protein product is CATSSVGREQFF.

This clonotype was seen ten or more times. The chain has TRBV10-3 and TRBJ2-7; D may be TRBD2 (6 bases). Deletions cut 4 bases from V and 4 bases from J, with 11 bases between. This CDR3 has 13 residues. From germline, CDR1 is ENHRY and CDR2 SYGVKD. CDR3 region: CAISGLANYEQYF. The CDR3 bases are TGTGCCATCAGTGGGCTAGCGAATTACGAGCAGTACTTC.

This clonotype was seen a handful of times. The chain has TRBV5-6 and TRBJ2-3; 12 bases map to TRBD2. The CDR3 sequence is 19 residues long. After removal of 3 bases from V and 7 bases from J, the junction contained 18 bases not matched to a gene. Germline CDR1 reads SGHDT; CDR2 reads YYEEEE. CDR3 DNA: TGTGCCAGCAGCTCCAGGACTAGCGGGGCCCCGGGCCTCATGAATACGCAGTATTTT. The encoded protein is CASSSRTSGAPGLMNTQYF. Filled out from reference TRBV5-6 and TRBJ2-3, the complete variable domain reads DAGVTQSPTHLIKTRGQQVTLRCSPKSGHDTVSWYQQALGQGPQFIFQYYEEEERQRGNFPDRFSGHQFPNYSSELNVNALLLGDSALYLCASSSRTSGAPGLMNTQYFGPGTRLTVL.

A few counts support this clonotype. This chain joins TRBV6-5 and TRBJ1-4; TRBD1 agrees at 7 bases. The CDR3 is 16 amino acids. V gave up 5 bases and J gave up 5 bases; unmatched junction bases: 11. The germline V gene has CDR1 MNHEY and CDR2 SVGAGI. CDR3: CASSTTKTGKNEKLFF. As DNA, the CDR3 is TGTGCCAGCAGTACTACGAAGACAGGGAAGAATGAAAAACTGTTTTTT.

The table lists this clonotype with many counts. An end of the junction does not agree with germline; a read error may underlie this. The rearrangement uses TRBV19 and TRBJ1-2; possibly TRBD1 for D (6 bases). Germline lookup yields CDR1 LNHDA and CDR2 SQIVND (reference sequence). This CDR3 is 13 amino acids long. The CDR3 DNA sequence: TGCGCCAGCAGCCCCGGACAGATCTATGGCTACACCTTC. Translation gives CASSPGQIYGYTF.